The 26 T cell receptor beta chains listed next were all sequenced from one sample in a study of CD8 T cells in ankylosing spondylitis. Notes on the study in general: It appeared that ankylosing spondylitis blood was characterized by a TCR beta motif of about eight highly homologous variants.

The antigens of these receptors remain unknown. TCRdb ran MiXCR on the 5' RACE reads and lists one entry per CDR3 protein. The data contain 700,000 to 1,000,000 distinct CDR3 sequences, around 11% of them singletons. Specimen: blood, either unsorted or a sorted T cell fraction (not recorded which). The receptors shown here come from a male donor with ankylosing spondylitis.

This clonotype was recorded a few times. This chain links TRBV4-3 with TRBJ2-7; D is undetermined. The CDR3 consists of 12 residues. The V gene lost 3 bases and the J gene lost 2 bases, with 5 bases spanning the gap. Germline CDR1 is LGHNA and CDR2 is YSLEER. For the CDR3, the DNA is TGCGCCAGCAGCCAGAATACCTACGAGCAGTACTTC. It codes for CASSQNTYEQYF.

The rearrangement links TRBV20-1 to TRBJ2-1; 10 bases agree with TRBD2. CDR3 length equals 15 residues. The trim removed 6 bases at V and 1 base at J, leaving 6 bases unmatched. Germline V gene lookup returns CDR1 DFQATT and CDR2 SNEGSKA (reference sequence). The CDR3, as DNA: TGCAGTGCGTTAGCGGGAGGTGTATCCTACAATGAGCAGTTCTTC. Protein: CSALAGGVSYNEQFF.

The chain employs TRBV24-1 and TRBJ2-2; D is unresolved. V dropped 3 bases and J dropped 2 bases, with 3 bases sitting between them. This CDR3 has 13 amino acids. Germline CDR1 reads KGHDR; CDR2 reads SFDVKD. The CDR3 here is CATSDDNTGELFF. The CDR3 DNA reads TGTGCCACCAGTGATGACAACACCGGGGAGCTGTTTTTT.

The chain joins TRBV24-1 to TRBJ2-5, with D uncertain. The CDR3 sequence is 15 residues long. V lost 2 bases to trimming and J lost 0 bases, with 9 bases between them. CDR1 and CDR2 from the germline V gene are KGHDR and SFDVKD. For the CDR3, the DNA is TGTGCCACCAGTGATTCGGCAGCCTACCAAGAGACCCAGTACTTC. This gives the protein CATSDSAAYQETQYF.

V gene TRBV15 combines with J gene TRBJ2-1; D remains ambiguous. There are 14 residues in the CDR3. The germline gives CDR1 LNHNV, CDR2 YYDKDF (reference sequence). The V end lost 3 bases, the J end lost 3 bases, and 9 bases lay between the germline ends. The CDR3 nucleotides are TGTGCCACCAGCAGTCAACGGCTCTACAATGAGCAGTTCTTC. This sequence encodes CATSSQRLYNEQFF.

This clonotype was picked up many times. As DNA, the CDR3 is TGCAGTGCTAGCCGACTAGCGGGGGGCTACAATGAGCAGTTCTTC. Translation gives CSASRLAGGYNEQFF. This chain connects TRBV20-1 to TRBJ2-1; 13 bases agree with TRBD2. After removal of 3 bases from V and 3 bases from J, the junction contained 2 bases not matched to a gene. Germline CDR1 and CDR2: DFQATT and SNEGSKA (reference sequence). This CDR3 region has 15 residues.

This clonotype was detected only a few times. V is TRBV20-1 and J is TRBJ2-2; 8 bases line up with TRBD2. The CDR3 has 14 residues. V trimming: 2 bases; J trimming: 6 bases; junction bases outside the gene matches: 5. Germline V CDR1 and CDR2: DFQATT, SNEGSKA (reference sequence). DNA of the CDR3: TGCAGTGCTAGATTCGCTAGCGGGCCCGGGGAGCTGTTTTTT. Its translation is CSARFASGPGELFF.

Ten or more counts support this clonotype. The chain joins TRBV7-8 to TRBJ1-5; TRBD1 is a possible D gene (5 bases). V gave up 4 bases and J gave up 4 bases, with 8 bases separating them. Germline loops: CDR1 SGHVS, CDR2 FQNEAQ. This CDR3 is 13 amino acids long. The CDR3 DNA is TGTGCCAGCAGCTCGACAGAAAATCAGCCCCAGCATTTT. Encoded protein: CASSSTENQPQHF.

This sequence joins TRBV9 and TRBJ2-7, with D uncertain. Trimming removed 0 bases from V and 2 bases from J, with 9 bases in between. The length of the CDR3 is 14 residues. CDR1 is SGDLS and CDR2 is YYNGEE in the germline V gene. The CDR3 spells CASSVEAGPYEQYF. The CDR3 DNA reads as TGTGCCAGCAGCGTAGAGGCCGGACCCTACGAGCAGTACTTC.

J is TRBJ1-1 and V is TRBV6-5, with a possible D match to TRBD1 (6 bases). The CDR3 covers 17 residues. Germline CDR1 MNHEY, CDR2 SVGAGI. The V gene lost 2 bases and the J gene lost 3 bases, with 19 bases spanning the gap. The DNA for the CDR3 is TGTGCCAGCAGTTACGTCAGATTCGACAGGCGGGACACTGAAGCTTTCTTT. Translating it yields CASSYVRFDRRDTEAFF.

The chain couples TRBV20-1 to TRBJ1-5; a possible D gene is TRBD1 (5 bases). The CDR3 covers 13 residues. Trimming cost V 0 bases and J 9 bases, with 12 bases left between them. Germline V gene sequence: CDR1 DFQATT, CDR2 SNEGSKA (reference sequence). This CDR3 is CSARDPPGRPQHF. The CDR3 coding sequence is TGCAGTGCTAGAGATCCGCCGGGACGGCCCCAGCATTTT.

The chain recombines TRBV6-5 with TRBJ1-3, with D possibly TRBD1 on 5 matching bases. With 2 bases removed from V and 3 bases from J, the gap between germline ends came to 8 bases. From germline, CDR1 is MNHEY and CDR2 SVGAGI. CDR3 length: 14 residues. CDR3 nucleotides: TGTGCCAGCAGTTACCGGCAGGGTGGAAACACCATATATTTT. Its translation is CASSYRQGGNTIYF.

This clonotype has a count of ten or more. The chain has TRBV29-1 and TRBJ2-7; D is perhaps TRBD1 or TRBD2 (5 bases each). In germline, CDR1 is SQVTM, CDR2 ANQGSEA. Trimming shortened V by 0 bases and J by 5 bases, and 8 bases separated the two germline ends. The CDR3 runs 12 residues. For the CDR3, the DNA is TGCAGCGTTGAAGACGGGACGAACGAGCAGTACTTC. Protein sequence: CSVEDGTNEQYF.

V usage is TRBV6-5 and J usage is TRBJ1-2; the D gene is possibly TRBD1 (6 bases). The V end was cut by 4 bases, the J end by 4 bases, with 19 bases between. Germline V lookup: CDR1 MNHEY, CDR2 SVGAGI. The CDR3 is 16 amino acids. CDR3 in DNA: TGTGCCAGCAGTTCTACCCAGGACAGAAGAATCTATGGCTACACCTTC. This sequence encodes CASSSTQDRRIYGYTF.

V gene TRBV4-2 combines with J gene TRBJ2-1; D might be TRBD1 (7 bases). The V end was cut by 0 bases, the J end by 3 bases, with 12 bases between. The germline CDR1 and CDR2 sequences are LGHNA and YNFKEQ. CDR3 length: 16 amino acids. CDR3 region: CASSQDWRDSYNEQFF. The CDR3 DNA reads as TGTGCCAGCAGCCAAGATTGGAGGGACAGCTACAATGAGCAGTTCTTC.

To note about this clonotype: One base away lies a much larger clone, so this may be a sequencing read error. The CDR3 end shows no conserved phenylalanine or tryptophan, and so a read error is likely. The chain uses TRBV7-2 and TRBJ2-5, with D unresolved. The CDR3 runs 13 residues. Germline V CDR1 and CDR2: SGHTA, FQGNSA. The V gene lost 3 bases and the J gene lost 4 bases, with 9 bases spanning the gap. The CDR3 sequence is CASSFSVRETQYL. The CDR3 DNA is TGTGCCAGCAGCTTTTCCGTTAGAGAGACCCAGTACCTC.

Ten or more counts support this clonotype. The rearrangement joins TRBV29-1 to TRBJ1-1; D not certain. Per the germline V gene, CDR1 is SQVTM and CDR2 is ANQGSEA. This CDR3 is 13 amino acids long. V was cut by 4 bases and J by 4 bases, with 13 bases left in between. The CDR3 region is CSVVKPPGTEAFF. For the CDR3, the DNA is TGCAGCGTTGTAAAACCGCCGGGCACTGAAGCTTTCTTT.

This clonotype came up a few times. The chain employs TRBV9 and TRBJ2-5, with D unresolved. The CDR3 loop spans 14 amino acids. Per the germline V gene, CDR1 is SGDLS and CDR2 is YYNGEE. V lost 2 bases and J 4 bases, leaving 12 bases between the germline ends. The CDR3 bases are TGTGCCAGCAGCGTCGGTTCGCTTCTAGAGACCCAGTACTTC. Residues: CASSVGSLLETQYF.

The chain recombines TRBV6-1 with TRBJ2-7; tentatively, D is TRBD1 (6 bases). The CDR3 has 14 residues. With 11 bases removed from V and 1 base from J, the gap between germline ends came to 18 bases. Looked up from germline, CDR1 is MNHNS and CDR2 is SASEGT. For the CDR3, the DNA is TGTGCCGCCCAGCAGGGACACCCTTCCTACGAGCAGTACTTC. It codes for CAAQQGHPSYEQYF.

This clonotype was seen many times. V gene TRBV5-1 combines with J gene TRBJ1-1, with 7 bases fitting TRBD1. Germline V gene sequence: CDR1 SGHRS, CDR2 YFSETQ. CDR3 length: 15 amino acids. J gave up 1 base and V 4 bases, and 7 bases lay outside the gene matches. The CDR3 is CASSPPGQTNTEAFF. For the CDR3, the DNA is TGCGCCAGCAGCCCACCGGGACAGACGAACACTGAAGCTTTCTTT.

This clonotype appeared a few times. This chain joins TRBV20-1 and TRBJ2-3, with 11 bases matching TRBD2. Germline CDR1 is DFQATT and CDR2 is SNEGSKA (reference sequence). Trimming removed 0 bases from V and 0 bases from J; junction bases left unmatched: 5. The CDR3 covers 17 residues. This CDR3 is CSARDPWTSGSTDTQYF. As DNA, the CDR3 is TGCAGTGCTAGAGATCCCTGGACTAGCGGGAGCACAGATACGCAGTATTTT.

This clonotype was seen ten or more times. CDR3 in DNA: TGTGCCACCAGCTTACAGGGAGGCGGCGAGCAGTACTTC. Encoded protein: CATSLQGGGEQYF. The rearrangement joins TRBV15 to TRBJ2-7; the D gene could be TRBD1 or TRBD2 (6 bases each). The CDR3 runs to 13 residues. The V end was cut by 5 bases, the J end by 6 bases, with 14 bases between. The germline V gene has CDR1 LNHNV and CDR2 YYDKDF (reference sequence).

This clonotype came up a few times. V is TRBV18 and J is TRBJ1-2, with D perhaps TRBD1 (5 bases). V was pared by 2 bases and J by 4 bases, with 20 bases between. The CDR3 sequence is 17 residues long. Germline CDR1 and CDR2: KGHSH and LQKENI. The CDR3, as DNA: TGTGCCAGCTCACCATTGGGTCTCACGGACACGTTCTATGGCTACACCTTC. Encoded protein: CASSPLGLTDTFYGYTF.

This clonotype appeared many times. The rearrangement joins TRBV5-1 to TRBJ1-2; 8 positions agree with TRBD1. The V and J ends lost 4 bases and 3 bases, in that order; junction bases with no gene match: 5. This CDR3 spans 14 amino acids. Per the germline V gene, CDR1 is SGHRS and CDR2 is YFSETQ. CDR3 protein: CASSLGQGDYGYTF. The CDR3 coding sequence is TGCGCCAGCAGCCTCGGACAGGGCGACTATGGCTACACCTTC.

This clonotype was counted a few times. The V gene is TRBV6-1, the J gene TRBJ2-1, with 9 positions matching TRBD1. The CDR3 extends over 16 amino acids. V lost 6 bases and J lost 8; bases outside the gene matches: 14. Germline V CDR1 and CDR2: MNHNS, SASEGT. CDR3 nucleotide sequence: TGTGCCAGCAGGCCTCCCTACAGGGGGCTGAAAGATGAGCAGTTCTTC. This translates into CASRPPYRGLKDEQFF.

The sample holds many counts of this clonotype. As DNA, the CDR3 is TGCAGTGCTAGAGATTGGAGAGGGGGATACTATGGCTACACCTTC. Translation gives CSARDWRGGYYGYTF. This sequence joins TRBV20-1 and TRBJ1-2; TRBD1 might be the D (6 bases). Germline loops: CDR1 DFQATT, CDR2 SNEGSKA (reference sequence). With 0 bases removed from V and 3 bases from J, the gap between germline ends came to 14 bases. The CDR3 length is 15 residues.